Listed here are 24 T cell receptor beta chains from one sample, sequenced in a study of response to subunit inactivated influenza vaccine. TCRdb re-derived calls from the RT-PCR reads in MiXCR, one entry per CDR3 protein. The data contain 400,000 to 550,000 distinct CDR3 sequences, 25% of them seen just once; the ten biggest clones take up around 2%. Here the sequenced sample was CD4+ T cells sorted from PBMCs, taken more than 4 days after vaccination. These receptors all come from a man aged 45-65 years who received an inactivated influenza vaccine.

This clonotype appeared a few times. The genes are TRBV10-1 and TRBJ2-2; weak D call: TRBD1 (5 bases). Looked up from germline, CDR1 is WNHNN and CDR2 is SYGVQD (reference sequence). This CDR3 is 16 amino acids long. V lost 6 bases to trimming and J lost 0 bases, with 14 bases between them. The CDR3 spells CASSLVMGPNTGELFF. The CDR3 DNA follows: TGCGCCAGCAGCCTGGTCATGGGGCCGAACACCGGGGAGCTGTTTTTT.

This clonotype was seen once. The V call is TRBV23-1, the J call TRBJ1-5; no clear D. TRBV23-1 has ORF status, its function being uncertain. Trimming stripped 8 bases from V and 2 bases from J, with 16 bases between. CDR3 length: 15 residues. This CDR3 is CASGFEGGGNQPQHF. CDR3 in DNA: TGCGCCAGCGGTTTCGAGGGTGGGGGCAATCAGCCCCAGCATTTT.

In its sample, this clonotype was seen many times. This rearrangement joins TRBV29-1 to TRBJ1-5, with 10 bases that match TRBD1. This CDR3 is 13 amino acids long. CDR1 and CDR2 from the germline V gene are SQVTM and ANQGSEA. The ends lost 6 bases at V and 7 bases at J; junction bases unmatched: 6. The CDR3: CSVGTGAGQPQHF. The CDR3 DNA sequence: TGCAGCGTCGGGACAGGGGCAGGCCAGCCCCAGCATTTT.

The rearrangement uses TRBV5-1 and TRBJ2-7; D is unresolved. CDR3 size: 14 residues. Germline CDR1 SGHRS, CDR2 YFSETQ. V was clipped by 2 bases and J by 3 bases, with 12 bases between them. CDR3 in amino acids: CASSFTGSNYEQYF. CDR3 nucleotides: TGCGCCAGCAGCTTTACCGGGTCGAACTACGAGCAGTACTTC.

This chain's CDR3 is CASEIGQGNRNEQFF. For the CDR3, the DNA is TGTGCCAGCGAAATCGGACAGGGGAACCGCAATGAGCAGTTCTTC. The chain combines TRBV7-9 with TRBJ2-1, with 9 bases matching TRBD1. Trimming at V came to 8 bases and at J to 6 bases, leaving 11 bases not matched to a gene. The CDR3 runs 15 residues. Germline V gene lookup returns CDR1 SEHNR and CDR2 FQNEAQ (reference sequence).

At least ten counts were recorded for this clonotype. The chain has TRBV12-3 or TRBV12-4 and TRBJ2-7; no clear D gene. The length of the CDR3 is 12 residues. Trimming removed 3 bases from V and 4 bases from J, with 7 bases in between. CDR3 bases: TGTGCCAGCAGTTTCTGGGCTTACGAGCAGTACTTC. It translates to CASSFWAYEQYF.

This sequence joins TRBV10-3 and TRBJ2-7; either TRBD1 or TRBD2 may fit D (5 bases each). Trimming took 4 bases from V and 6 from J, leaving 13 bases between them. This CDR3 spans 13 amino acids. CDR1 ENHRY and CDR2 SYGVKD come from the germline V gene. The CDR3 sequence: CAISGDTGLEQYF. In DNA, the CDR3 is TGTGCCATCAGTGGTGATACGGGGCTCGAGCAGTACTTC.

This clonotype has only a few counts. This chain connects TRBV11-1 to TRBJ2-1, with D perhaps TRBD2 (5 bases). CDR1 SGHAT and CDR2 FQDESV come from the germline V gene (reference sequence). The length of the CDR3 is 14 residues. Trimming cost V 3 bases and J 2 bases, with 8 bases left between them. CDR3 in DNA: TGTGCCAGCAGCTTGGAGGCCGCCTACAATGAGCAGTTCTTC. Protein sequence: CASSLEAAYNEQFF.

This clonotype showed up just a few times. The chain couples TRBV6-1 to TRBJ2-1; 8 bases agree with TRBD2. The CDR3 extends over 15 amino acids. V was pared by 6 bases and J by 0 bases, with 4 bases of the junction left unmatched. Germline V gene lookup returns CDR1 MNHNS and CDR2 SASEGT. The CDR3 region has the DNA TGTGCCAGCAGCCGTAGCGGGGTCTCCTACAATGAGCAGTTCTTC. Its protein product is CASSRSGVSYNEQFF.

This clonotype has a handful of counts. The genes are TRBV7-2 and TRBJ1-1; D unclear. Per germline, CDR1 SGHTA and CDR2 FQGNSA. V lost 2 bases and J lost 4, with 11 bases in between. The CDR3 totals 14 residues. The CDR3 bases are TGTGCCAGCAGCTTAAGGGTGGCGGGCACTGAAGCTTTCTTT. It codes for CASSLRVAGTEAFF. The whole variable domain, remainder taken from reference TRBV7-2 and TRBJ1-1, is GAGVSQSPSNKVTEKGKDVELRCDPISGHTALYWYRQSLGQGLEFLIYFQGNSAPDKSGLPSDRFSAERTGGSVSTLTIQRTQQEDSAVYLCASSLRVAGTEAFFGQGTRLTVV.

This clonotype has only a few counts. This chain joins TRBV20-1 and TRBJ2-7; D call uncertain. The CDR3 has 10 amino acids. The germline gives CDR1 DFQATT, CDR2 SNEGSKA (reference sequence). The CDR3 is CASPSYEQYF. The CDR3 DNA sequence: TGCGCTTCCCCCTCCTACGAGCAGTACTTC.

The J gene is TRBJ2-1, the V gene TRBV7-9; 10 positions match TRBD1. This CDR3 spans 14 amino acids. Losses at the gene ends were 6 bases for V and 6 bases for J; bases not matched to a gene: 5. CDR1 is SEHNR and CDR2 is FQNEAQ in the germline V gene (reference sequence). DNA of the CDR3: TGTGCCAGCAGACGGGACAGGGGTGGCAATGAGCAGTTCTTC. Translated: CASRRDRGGNEQFF. Full variable domain (rest looked up from reference TRBV7-9 and TRBJ2-1): DTGVSQNPRHKITKRGQNVTFRCDPISEHNRLYWYRQTLGQGPEFLTYFQNEAQLEKSRLLSDRFSAERPKGSFSTLEIQRTEQGDSAMYLCASRRDRGGNEQFFGPGTRLTVL.

This sequence joins TRBV18 and TRBJ1-4; weak D call: TRBD1 (6 bases). Germline V gene lookup returns CDR1 KGHSH and CDR2 LQKENI. V shed 0 bases and J shed 8 bases, with 10 bases lying between them. This CDR3 comprises 14 residues. The CDR3 spells CASSPPGAREKLFF. CDR3 nucleotides: TGTGCCAGCTCACCACCGGGGGCGCGAGAAAAACTGTTTTTT.

This clonotype has just a few counts. The chain joins TRBV5-1 to TRBJ2-1, with a tentative D call TRBD2 (6 bases). CDR3 length: 14 residues. The V and J ends lost 0 bases and 6 bases respectively, with 10 bases between them. Germline V gene lookup returns CDR1 SGHRS and CDR2 YFSETQ. CDR3 loop: CASSLGTSFNEQFF. The CDR3 DNA is TGCGCCAGCAGCTTGGGAACTAGCTTCAATGAGCAGTTCTTC.

CDR3 amino acids: CSVQGQRRDTQYF. CDR3 nucleotide sequence: TGCAGCGTGCAAGGACAGCGACGCGATACGCAGTATTTT. The chain employs TRBV29-1 and TRBJ2-3, with a possible D match to TRBD1 (6 bases). Germline CDR1 is SQVTM and CDR2 is ANQGSEA. Trimming removed 6 bases from V and 6 bases from J, with 16 bases in between. The CDR3 is made up of 13 amino acids.

This clonotype has more than one count but fewer than ten. The CDR3 DNA is TGTGCCATCAGTGCGGACAGAGACTCGGAGCAGTTCTTC. Encoded protein: CAISADRDSEQFF. The chain uses TRBV10-3 and TRBJ2-1, with D possibly being TRBD1 (6 bases). This CDR3 contains 13 residues. With 4 bases removed from V and 10 bases from J, the gap between germline ends came to 14 bases. Germline CDR1 and CDR2: ENHRY and SYGVKD.

This chain links TRBV6-1 with TRBJ2-7; D is uncertain. Per germline, CDR1 MNHNS and CDR2 SASEGT. This CDR3 has 13 residues. Trimming left V 10 bases short and J 6 bases short, with 19 bases between. CDR3 sequence reads: CATEDAVPVEQYF. CDR3 sequence (DNA): TGTGCCACCGAGGACGCTGTACCGGTCGAGCAGTACTTC.

This clonotype has a count of ten or more. The chain is built from TRBV20-1 and TRBJ2-1, with D unclear. Per the germline V gene, CDR1 is DFQATT and CDR2 is SNEGSKA (reference sequence). V dropped 6 bases and J dropped 7 bases, with 25 bases sitting between them. This CDR3 spans 16 amino acids. CDR3 coding DNA: TGCAGTGCCGTTAACCCGGACCCCGGATCGGGTAATGAGCAGTTCTTC. Amino acid sequence: CSAVNPDPGSGNEQFF.

This clonotype showed up just a few times. This rearrangement joins TRBV5-1 to TRBJ2-7, with 11 bases matching TRBD1. Trimming took 4 bases from V and 2 from J; bases not matched to a gene: 8. CDR1 and CDR2 (germline): SGHRS, YFSETQ. This CDR3 contains 16 residues. CDR3 sequence: CASSPSSGQGAYEQYF. In nucleotides, the CDR3 is TGCGCCAGCAGCCCCAGCTCGGGACAGGGGGCCTACGAGCAGTACTTC.

The J gene is TRBJ2-7, the V gene TRBV20-1; a weak D match, TRBD1 (6 bases). This CDR3 contains 13 residues. Germline assignment: CDR1 DFQATT and CDR2 SNEGSKA (reference sequence). CDR3 coding DNA: TGCAGGGCCGGTAGACAGGCCTCCTACGAGCAGTACTTC. Translation: CRAGRQASYEQYF.

This chain links TRBV4-3 with TRBJ2-5; TRBD2 matches 11 bases. V shed 1 base and J 3 bases; nucleotides not matched to a gene: 7. The length of the CDR3 is 17 residues. Germline assignment: CDR1 LGHNA and CDR2 YSLEER. Written as DNA, the CDR3 is TGCGCCAGCAGCCAAGGAGTCCTAGCGGGGGGCGAAGAGACCCAGTACTTC. Translating gives CASSQGVLAGGEETQYF.

Only a few counts were recorded for this clonotype. The chain combines TRBV24-1 with TRBJ2-1; D is tentatively TRBD1 or TRBD2 (5 bases each). Trimming took off 0 bases at V and 10 bases at J, with 9 bases between the two ends. The germline V gene encodes CDR1 KGHDR and CDR2 SFDVKD. CDR3 length equals 13 residues. The CDR3 is CATSDLNWGEQFF. The DNA of the CDR3 is TGTGCCACCAGTGATTTGAACTGGGGGGAGCAGTTCTTC.

This clonotype is a singleton in its sample. The chain couples TRBV7-8 to TRBJ2-5; 9 positions match TRBD2. The trim removed 10 bases at V and 3 bases at J, leaving 6 bases unmatched. CDR1 and CDR2 from the germline V gene are SGHVS and FQNEAQ. The CDR3 consists of 13 residues. As DNA, the CDR3 is TGTGCCACAATTAGCGGGAGAGAAGAGACCCAGTACTTC. It translates to CATISGREETQYF.

This clonotype was seen a few times. V usage is TRBV7-9 and J usage is TRBJ1-5; no firm D call. V lost 8 bases and J lost 1, with 9 bases in between. The length of the CDR3 is 13 residues. The germline gives CDR1 SEHNR, CDR2 FQNEAQ (reference sequence). The CDR3 DNA is TGTGCCAGCTCCGGGGTCAGCAATCAGCCCCAGCATTTT. The encoded protein is CASSGVSNQPQHF.